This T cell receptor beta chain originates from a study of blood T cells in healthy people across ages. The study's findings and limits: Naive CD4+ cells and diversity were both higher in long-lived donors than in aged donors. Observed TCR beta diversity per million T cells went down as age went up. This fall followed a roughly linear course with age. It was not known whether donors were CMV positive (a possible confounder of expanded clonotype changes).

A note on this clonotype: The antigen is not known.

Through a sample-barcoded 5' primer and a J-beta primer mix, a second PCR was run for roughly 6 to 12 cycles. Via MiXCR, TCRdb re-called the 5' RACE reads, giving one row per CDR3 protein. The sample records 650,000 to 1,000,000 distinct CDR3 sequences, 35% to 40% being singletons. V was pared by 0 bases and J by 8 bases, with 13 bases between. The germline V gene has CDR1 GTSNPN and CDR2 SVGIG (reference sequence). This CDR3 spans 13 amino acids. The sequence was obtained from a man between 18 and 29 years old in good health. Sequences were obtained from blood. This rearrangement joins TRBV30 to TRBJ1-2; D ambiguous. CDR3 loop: CAWSVGWEMGYTF. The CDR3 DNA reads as TGTGCCTGGAGTGTTGGGTGGGAGATGGGCTACACCTTC.